This T cell receptor beta chain is from a study of blood T cell repertoires in COVID-19. Turning to the study itself: The study drew acute and convalescent COVID-19 samples from the United States, Italy and Spain. T cells, B-cell-depleted T cells, or PBMCs supplied cDNA or gDNA.

Authors' analysis steps: Amplified reference gene primers provided the basis for estimating nucleated cell counts. Profiled with immunoSEQ multiplex PCR; TCRdb holds only in-frame clones, not every one. V, J and clone size were drawn from that table, and D and trimming were deduced from the DNA. The sample holds around 13,000 clones; 80% to 90% are singletons and the top ten take roughly 51%. The specimen sequenced was peripheral blood. This TCR was recovered from a man older than 75 with acute or convalescent COVID-19.

The CDR3 DNA is TGTGCCAGCAGCCCGAGTCCGGGACAGGGTTATTCACCCCTCCACTTT. Encoded protein: CASSPSPGQGYSPLHF. The chain links TRBV7-6 to TRBJ1-6, with TRBD1 identical over 9 bases. The CDR3 has 16 amino acids. With V trimmed by 5 bases and J by 8 bases, 10 bases remained unmatched. CDR1 and CDR2 from the germline V gene are SGHVS and FNYEAQ.